This TCR beta chain was captured in a study of cytomegalovirus exposure and HLA in healthy donors (dated by TCRdb to 2016 to 2017). Regarding the research as a whole: According to an earlier analysis of 550 to 700 of the donors, roughly 180 million T cells yielded some 120 million unique TCR beta sequences and around 300 Gb of sequence data. An early release that covered fewer than 750 HLA-typed donors contained approximately 300 gigabases of sequencing data and 80 million or so unique TCR sequences. Of the roughly 400 genotyped donors, 65% to 90% fell in the genetic ancestry cluster associated with self-reported Caucasian donors. The study aimed to test whether cataloging public T cell receptors could reveal signatures of past pathogen exposure. The study used immunosequencing to profile the T cell repertoires of 600 to 850 subjects and linked those repertoires to cytomegalovirus serostatus. Along with the approximately 670-subject first cohort, a separate validation cohort of around 110 different subjects was used. The study combined high-throughput TCR immunosequencing, statistical association of individual TCRs with disease status, and machine learning to predict cytomegalovirus infection status. A later analysis re-analyzed previously published TCR beta repertoires from roughly 630 donors and added high-resolution HLA genotyping to study TCR occurrence patterns. Rather than drawing on any new phenotypic data, the later analysis identified candidate immune exposures from TCR beta sequences and the way those sequences occurred across donors. To decide whether each TCR beta V gene segment behaved as functional or pseudogenic, an earlier analysis of approximately 620 of the donors relied on high-throughput TCR beta sequencing. Donor age, sex, ethnicity and CMV serostatus were compiled together with the repertoire data. A later genetic analysis used genome-wide SNP genotypes for about three fifths of the 666 donors, treating that subset as a discovery cohort. Every repertoire in the discovery cohort had been generated on one and the same sequencing platform. HLA typing included class I and class II loci at four-digit resolution. Typing coverage varied by locus: roughly 620-640 donors for A, B, C, DRB1 and DQB1; under 550 for DQA1; 600 to 610 for DPA1; around 490 for DPB1. Because of strong linkage in the cohort, roughly 5 DR-DQ haplotypes were treated as single units for association and clustering. Across some 400 genotyped donors of the cohort, an average of about 240,000 unique TCR beta nucleotide sequences per donor were sequenced, and approximately 19% of those sequences were non-productive. Overall results and qualifications from the work: In a later analysis, most CMV-associated TCR beta chains were found to appear HLA-restricted, with HLA associations seemingly driven largely by CMV exposure. According to a later analysis, parvovirus B19, influenza, CMV and Epstein-Barr virus appeared linked to several top co-occurrence clusters. According to a later genetic analysis, donors in an Asian-associated ancestry cluster had fewer N-insertions in productive TCRs than the approximately 610-donor mean. Correlated functional status among segregating V segments might reflect linkage disequilibrium, but an unknown experimental factor could not be ruled out. The only immune exposure information available for the cohort was CMV serostatus. A later genetic analysis associated a missense DCLRE1C variant with V-gene and J-gene trimming of TCR beta chains, and an independent cohort replicated the association. Across donors, most TCR sequences were observed very rarely, whereas some public TCRs were present in many individuals. In a later analysis, the rate of TCR association differed among HLA loci, with DRB1 alleles having the most associated TCRs and HLA-C alleles having the fewest. In vitro tests confirmed that a few of the cytomegalovirus-associated TCR beta chains recognize cytomegalovirus antigens. Strong co-occurrence of HLA alleles, especially DR and DQ, made assigning TCR associations to individual alleles difficult. Because HLA typing was missing for some donors at each locus, association tests included only the typed subset. A total of fewer than 200 TCR beta chains were listed by the study as associated with cytomegalovirus. Roughly uniform sequencing depth across donors was assumed in presence/absence analyses, although this assumption may not hold. Specific HLA alleles were associated with 16,951 TCR beta sequences at a false discovery rate of 0.05 in a later analysis. In both the original and validation cohorts, the classifier was reported to diagnose cytomegalovirus status with high specificity and sensitivity. A cluster of highly shared sequence variants was judged likely to represent a technical artifact of the sequencing pipeline. In a later analysis, HLA-associated TCR beta chains were found to be more clonally expanded and to have lower generation probabilities than equally common non-associated chains. Over 15 rarely observed V segments, including chromosome 9 orphons, were excluded from the earlier analysis of approximately 500 of the donors because counts were too low. A further reported finding was that TCR beta sequences accurately predicted the HLA-A and HLA-B alleles for most subjects in the first cohort. Broadly in line with IMGT annotations, most TCR beta V segments showed up in productive rearrangements about 87% or about 30% of the time in an earlier analysis of several hundred of the donors. This cohort had only TCR beta chains sequenced, and the lack of alpha or paired-chain data limited which features could be detected. The authors suggested that the approach could potentially be extended to other disease states and immunological phenotypes. Some IMGT-functional V segments, including TRBV6-2 and TRBV6-3, could not be distinguished by the 87-base-pair reads and were therefore excluded.

Relative to germline, V is missing 2 bases and J is missing 10 bases, with 3 bases of the junction outside any gene match. The germline V gene sets CDR1 to ENHRY and CDR2 to SYGVKD. From cysteine to phenylalanine, the CDR3 is 13 amino acids long. The retained sequence is limited to the CDR3, 39 bases, with the frame set at the first base. Comments on this clone: Its binding antigen is unknown. One base away there is no much larger clone; base qualities are not given.

The library came from the immunoSEQ multiplex PCR assay. For the multiplex PCR, a mixture combining 60 forward primers for TCR Vbeta segments and 13 reverse primers for TCR Jbeta segments was used. A multiplex PCR assay on genomic DNA amplified the CDR3 region of rearranged TCR beta genes. Amplified TCR beta libraries were sequenced as 87-base-pair reads on the Illumina HiSeq System. Concerning the study's data processing: In a later analysis, around 80 million unique TCR beta chains were counted across the approximately 620 repertoires, and roughly 10 million of these chains were shared by at least two donors. A nearest-neighbor algorithm error-corrected the raw reads and collapsed the reads into unique sequences, merging closely related sequences to remove PCR and sequencing errors. To assign V, D and J gene segments, CDR3 sequences were aligned to IMGT reference sequences. For a sequence to be retained, at least a six-nucleotide match to both a V gene segment and a J gene segment was required. Rearrangements were classified as productive when the CDR3 lacked stop codons and remained in frame with V and J, and all other rearrangements were classified as non-productive. CDR3 was defined by IMGT convention, running from the second conserved V-encoded cysteine to the conserved J-encoded phenylalanine. The earlier analysis of some 540 of the donors excluded any sequence lacking an unambiguous match to a single V gene segment. In an earlier analysis of some 590 of the donors, a V segment was called functional when productive rearrangements were above 56.7%, and segregating when the standard deviation between donors exceeded 5%. A statistical classification framework was built for diagnosing cytomegalovirus status from the catalog of TCR beta chain sequences. In a later analysis, TCR nucleotide sequences were compared against IMGT/GENE-DB human TR gene sequences so that V and J genes could be assigned. A later analysis assigned CDR3 sequences and most-parsimonious VDJ recombination scenarios with the TCRdist pipeline. In a later analysis, each TCR beta chain was defined by its CDR3 amino acid sequence together with its V-gene family, and reads without a unique V-gene family were excluded. To address suspected cross-contamination and a sequencing artifact, a later analysis removed 592 highly shared, low-generation-probability nucleotide sequences. In a later analysis, a clonal expansion index was calculated for each public chain from normalized within-repertoire ranks of inferred template counts. A later analysis computed generation probabilities with a VDJ recombination model fitted to out-of-frame rearrangements, and checked the results against IGoR. Hypergeometric tests were used in a later analysis to score TCR-TCR, TCR-HLA and TCR-CMV co-occurrence, with a repertoire-size bias correction applied to the TCR pairs. A later analysis estimated false discovery rates by permuting HLA or CMV assignments 20 times. In a later analysis, co-occurring TCRs were grouped with DBSCAN, and TCRdist sequence similarity was added when clustering was performed within HLA-allele-positive subsets. For co-occurrence clustering, repertoires with fewer than 30,000 or more than 120,000 public chains were excluded, along with roughly 5 repertoires with anomalous nucleotide sharing. TCRdb's version of the immuneACCESS table is confined to in-frame rearrangements and falls short of the full clone set. An unresolved V gene accounts for under half of the shortfall where checked; the remainder is of unknown origin. Clone size and the V and J calls come from that table; the DNA yielded D and trimming. Across this sample there are some 170,000 clones, with 65% to 85% seen only once. Of the sample, almost 3% falls within the top ten clones.

The cohort consisted of 600 or so healthy bone marrow donors. All cohort members were sampled while nominally healthy, although unrecorded immune exposures were likely present. The donor tested CMV seropositive and was one of the 289 seropositive cohort members. Each donor provided a peripheral blood sample, and peripheral blood mononuclear cells were used for TCR beta sequencing. The Qiagen DNeasy Blood Extraction Kit was used to extract genomic DNA from the blood cell samples. The chain uses TRBV10-3 and TRBJ1-1, with 11 middle bases fitting TRBD1. Sequenced: PBMCs. The TCR originated in a woman in her 50s in good health and CMV-seropositive. The CDR3 region has the sequence CAISERDRGAAFF. Here is the DNA: TGTGCCATCAGTGAGCGGGACAGGGGGGCAGCTTTCTTT.